This section outlines one T cell receptor (beta chain) sequence together with its context. This clone showed up just a few times. Its antigen is not yet known. Base qualities were left out, and no much larger clone turns up one base away. A distance of 6 bases separates the germline ends of V and J, which lose 6 bases and 0 bases respectively. Reading the germline V gene gives CDR1 SQVTM and CDR2 ANQGSEA. The CDR3 holds 11 amino acids from the cysteine to the phenylalanine. Left in the record is the CDR3 DNA by itself, 33 bases read in frame from the first base. The sample's time point label, in plain terms: week 3, after first cycle of checkpoint inhibitor. Blood samples were collected before treatment (T0) and at week 3 (W3), after the first cycle of checkpoint blockade. Except for two patients with rapid clinical progression, response was assessed 12 weeks after the first infusion by RECIST 1.1; disease control meant complete response, partial response or stable disease. Patients with prior systemic cancer treatment, concomitant immunosuppressant therapy or synchronous other active malignancies were excluded. Both bulk PBMC and plasma cell-free DNA were sequenced for TCR beta so that circulating cells and T cell turnover could be tracked. Lymphoprep and SepMate tubes were used to isolate PBMC from blood, and red cell lysis was then performed. QIAamp DNA Blood Mini kits were used to extract DNA from PBMC and from sorted T cell subsets.

This record belongs to a study of blood T cell dynamics during melanoma immunotherapy (dated by TCRdb to about 2020). Regarding the study in general: All patients had metastatic melanoma and were given first-line pembrolizumab or nivolumab plus ipilimumab as standard of care in the United Kingdom. Consecutive patients formed a training cohort, and a further independent group of patients from the same centre was pooled into an external validation set. To find early correlates of response, peripheral T cell receptor repertoires were profiled in metastatic melanoma patients before and after one cycle of checkpoint inhibitor therapy. What the authors observed across the whole study: The relatively small sample size was acknowledged as potentially limiting generalization of the results. Whether the T cell clones behind the repertoire changes were melanoma-specific or instead reflected general immune activation was something the study could not determine. Patients who later achieved disease control showed a bifurcated PBMC repertoire reorganization at W3, with increased clonality or increased diversity, unlike progressors.

Every bulk PBMC sample was loaded with the same fixed amount of about 380 ng of DNA. Following the manufacturer instructions, the immunoSEQ TCRb Assay kit was used to amplify TCR beta CDR3 sequences from genomic DNA. The KAPA Library Quantification Kit for Illumina platforms was used to quantify the pooled libraries by qPCR. Pooled libraries were clustered at roughly 0.6-1.2 pM and sequenced on an Illumina NextSeq 500. The paper's processing steps were these. TCR data were analyzed using immunoSEQ ANALYZER and the R LymphoSeq package. A rearrangement efficiency score was calculated as productive divided by the sum of productive and non-productive CDR3 sequences. Clonality was measured with the Gini coefficient and diversity with the Renyi index at alpha=1, compared pairwise between timepoints within each patient. In LymphoSeq, clonal relatedness was computed using an edit distance of 3, and repertoire similarity was computed using the Bhattacharyya coefficient. To classify response, a linear discriminant analysis based on week-3 changes in clonality and diversity was built with the R MASS and caret packages. This immuneACCESS table, as held by TCRdb, lists in-frame sequences with V and J called but not all clones. Of the missing ones, under half trace to an unresolved V gene in checked studies; the others have no known cause. V and J calls and clone size are given by that table; D and trimming were obtained from the DNA. This sample has roughly 9,000 clones in its table, and over 75% of those were observed once. Roughly 1% of the sample is in the top ten clones.

The TCR sequence derives from a human donor with melanoma. The material sequenced was blood, taken from a patient treated with checkpoint blockade. Recombination linked TRBV29-1 to TRBJ2-7; TRBD1 is a possible D gene, resting on 5 matching bases. The CDR3 protein sequence reads: CSVQGSYEQYF. The DNA is TGCAGCGTCCAGGGCTCCTACGAGCAGTACTTC.